The next 9 T cell receptor beta chains were all read from a single sample in a study of shared clonotypes between healthy human individuals (dated by TCRdb to 2020 to 2021). The library came from the immunoSEQ multiplex PCR assay. This immuneACCESS table, as held by TCRdb, lists in-frame sequences with V and J called but not all clones. Of the missing ones, under half trace to an unresolved V gene in checked studies; the others have no known cause. The sample table holds more than 900,000 clones, of which approximately 78% were seen once. Around 0.61% of the sample belongs to the ten largest clones. Sequences were obtained from memory CD4+ T cells from PBMCs. Interpreted using the paper, the cell subset or site label stands for: CD45RA-negative fraction. The source is a man aged 18 to 29 in good health. Some clones in this sample may be carry-over from other donors' samples.

The chain carries TRBV11-3 and TRBJ2-1; 12 bases map to TRBD2. Germline loops: CDR1 SGHNT, CDR2 YENEEA. V shed 5 bases, J shed 6 bases, and the junction held 8 bases outside the gene matches. The CDR3 spans 16 residues. CDR3 nucleotides: TGTGCCAGCAGCCCACAGACTAGCGGGGGCCGCAATGAGCAGTTCTTC. Encoded protein: CASSPQTSGGRNEQFF.

This clone has only a few counts. This chain uses TRBV7-9 with TRBJ1-1; the match to TRBD1 covers 7 bases. Germline trimming cut 5 bases from V and 4 bases from J; bases unmatched to any gene: 7. The germline V gene encodes CDR1 SEHNR and CDR2 FQNEAQ (reference sequence). This CDR3 has 14 residues. CDR3 sequence reads: CASSLQGRSTEAFF. The CDR3 DNA is TGTGCCAGCAGCCTACAGGGGCGAAGCACTGAAGCTTTCTTT.

The CDR3 region is CASSQGAGTGRYEQYF. The DNA for the CDR3 is TGCGCCAGCAGCCAGGGCGCCGGGACAGGGCGCTACGAGCAGTACTTC. The genes are TRBV4-3 and TRBJ2-7; TRBD1 aligns across 9 bases. In germline, CDR1 is LGHNA, CDR2 YSLEER. V trimming: 3 bases; J trimming: 3 bases; junction bases outside the gene matches: 9. The length of the CDR3 is 16 residues.

This sequence joins TRBV5-6 and TRBJ2-1, with TRBD2 as a possible D gene (6 bases). Per the germline V gene, CDR1 is SGHDT and CDR2 is YYEEEE. Trimming left V 9 bases short and J 2 bases short, with 18 bases between. CDR3 length: 15 residues. CDR3 sequence: CATSLRESTYNEQFF. The CDR3, as DNA: TGTGCCACCTCCTTACGGGAGTCGACCTACAATGAGCAGTTCTTC.

This chain connects TRBV18 to TRBJ1-2; D not resolved. Germline V gene lookup returns CDR1 KGHSH and CDR2 LQKENI. V was clipped by 0 bases and J by 2 bases, with 10 bases between them. The CDR3 length is 15 residues. The CDR3 region is CASSPPGSRNYGYTF. CDR3 in DNA: TGTGCCAGCTCACCACCGGGCTCGAGGAACTATGGCTACACCTTC.

This chain links TRBV2 with TRBJ2-3, with TRBD2 as a possible D gene (7 bases). Germline CDR1 reads SNHLY; CDR2 reads FYNNEI. V was shortened by 7 bases and J by 4 bases, with 21 bases between the two germline ends. The CDR3 spans 16 residues. The CDR3 DNA reads as TGTGCCAGCATGTTTGGACAGACGGGGGGCTCAGATACGCAGTATTTT. As protein: CASMFGQTGGSDTQYF.

The chain combines TRBV6-1 with TRBJ2-1; TRBD1 aligns across 7 bases. J lost 4 bases, V lost 6 bases, and 6 bases had no gene match. From germline, CDR1 is MNHNS and CDR2 SASEGT. CDR3 length: 14 amino acids. CDR3 protein: CASSPRQGYNEQFF. CDR3 sequence (DNA): TGTGCCAGCAGCCCTAGACAGGGTTACAATGAGCAGTTCTTC.

This clone was observed a single time. The gene calls are TRBV5-1 and TRBJ2-2, with 7 bases that match TRBD2. The germline V gene has CDR1 SGHRS and CDR2 YFSETQ. CDR3 length: 14 amino acids. V lost 6 bases and J lost 2; bases outside the gene matches: 4. The CDR3 reads CASKGLQNTGELFF. The CDR3 nucleotides are TGCGCCAGCAAGGGACTACAAAACACCGGGGAGCTGTTTTTT.

The rearrangement joins TRBV5-1 to TRBJ2-7; D is perhaps TRBD1 (6 bases). Trimming removed 4 bases from V and 3 bases from J, with 17 bases in between. Germline V gene sequence: CDR1 SGHRS, CDR2 YFSETQ. CDR3 length: 15 amino acids. The DNA for the CDR3 is TGCGCCAGCAGCCCGCAACCAGGACAGCTCTACGAGCAGTACTTC. Its protein is CASSPQPGQLYEQYF.